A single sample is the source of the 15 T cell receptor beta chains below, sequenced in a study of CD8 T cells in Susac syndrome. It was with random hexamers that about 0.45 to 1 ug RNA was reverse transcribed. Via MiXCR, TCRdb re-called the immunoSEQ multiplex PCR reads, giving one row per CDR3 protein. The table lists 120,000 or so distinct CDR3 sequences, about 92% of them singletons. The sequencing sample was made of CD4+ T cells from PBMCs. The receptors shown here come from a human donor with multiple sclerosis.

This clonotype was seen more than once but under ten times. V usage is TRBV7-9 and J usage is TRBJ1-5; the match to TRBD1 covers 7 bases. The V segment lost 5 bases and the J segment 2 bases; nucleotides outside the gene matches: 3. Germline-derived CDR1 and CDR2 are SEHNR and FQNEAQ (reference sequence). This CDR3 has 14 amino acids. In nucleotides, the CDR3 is TGTGCCAGCAGCCTCACAGGGGGCAATCAGCCCCAGCATTTT. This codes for CASSLTGGNQPQHF.

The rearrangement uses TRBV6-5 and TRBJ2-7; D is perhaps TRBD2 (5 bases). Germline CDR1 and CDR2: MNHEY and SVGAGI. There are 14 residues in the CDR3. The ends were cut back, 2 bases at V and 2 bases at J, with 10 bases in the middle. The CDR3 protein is CASSYKGATYEQYF. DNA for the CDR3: TGTGCCAGCAGTTACAAGGGAGCCACCTACGAGCAGTACTTC.

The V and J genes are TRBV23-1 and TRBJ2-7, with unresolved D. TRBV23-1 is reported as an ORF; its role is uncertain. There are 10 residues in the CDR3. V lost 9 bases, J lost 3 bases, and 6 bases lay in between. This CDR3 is CARIDYEQYF. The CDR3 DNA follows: TGCGCCAGGATTGACTACGAGCAGTACTTC.

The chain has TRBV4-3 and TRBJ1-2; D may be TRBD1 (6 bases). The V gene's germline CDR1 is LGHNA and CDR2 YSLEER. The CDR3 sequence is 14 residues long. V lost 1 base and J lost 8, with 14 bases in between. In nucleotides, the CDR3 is TGCGCCAGCAGCCAAGGTTACGGGGGGCCGGGCTACACCTTC. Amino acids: CASSQGYGGPGYTF.

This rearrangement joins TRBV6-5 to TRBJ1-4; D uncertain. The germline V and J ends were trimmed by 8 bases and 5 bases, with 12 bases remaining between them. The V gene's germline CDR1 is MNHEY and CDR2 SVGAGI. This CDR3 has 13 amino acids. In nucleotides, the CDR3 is TGTGCCAGCGCAGGAGGAAACAATGAAAAACTGTTTTTT. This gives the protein CASAGGNNEKLFF.

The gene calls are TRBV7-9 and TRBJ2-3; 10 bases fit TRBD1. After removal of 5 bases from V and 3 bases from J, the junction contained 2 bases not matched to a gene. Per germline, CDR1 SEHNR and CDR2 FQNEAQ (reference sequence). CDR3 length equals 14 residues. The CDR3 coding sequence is TGTGCCAGCAGCAAGGGACAGGGGACAGATACGCAGTATTTT. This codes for CASSKGQGTDTQYF.

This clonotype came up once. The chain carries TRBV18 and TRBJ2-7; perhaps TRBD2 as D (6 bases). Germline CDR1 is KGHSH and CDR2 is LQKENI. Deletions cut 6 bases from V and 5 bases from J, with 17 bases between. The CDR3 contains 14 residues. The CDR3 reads CASSPGRLVDEQYF. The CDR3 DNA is TGTGCCAGCTCTCCGGGGAGGTTAGTGGACGAGCAGTACTTC.

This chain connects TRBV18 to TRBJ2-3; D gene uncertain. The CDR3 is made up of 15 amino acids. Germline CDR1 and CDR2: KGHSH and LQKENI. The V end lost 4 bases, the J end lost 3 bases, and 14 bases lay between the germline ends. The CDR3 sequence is CASSQMRVPTDTQYF. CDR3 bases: TGTGCCAGCTCACAAATGCGCGTACCTACAGATACGCAGTATTTT.

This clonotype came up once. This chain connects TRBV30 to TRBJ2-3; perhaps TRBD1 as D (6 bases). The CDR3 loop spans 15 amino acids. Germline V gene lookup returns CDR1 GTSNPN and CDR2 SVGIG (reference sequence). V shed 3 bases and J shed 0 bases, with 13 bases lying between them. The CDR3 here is CAWSPTDSSTDTQYF. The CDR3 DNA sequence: TGTGCCTGGAGCCCGACGGACAGCAGCACAGATACGCAGTATTTT.

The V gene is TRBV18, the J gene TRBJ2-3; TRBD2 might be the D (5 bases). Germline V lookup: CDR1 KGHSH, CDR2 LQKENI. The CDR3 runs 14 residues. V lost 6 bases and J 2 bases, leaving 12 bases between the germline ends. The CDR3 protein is CASSLAVSTDTQYF. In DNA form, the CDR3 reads TGTGCCAGCTCCCTAGCAGTTTCCACAGATACGCAGTATTTT.

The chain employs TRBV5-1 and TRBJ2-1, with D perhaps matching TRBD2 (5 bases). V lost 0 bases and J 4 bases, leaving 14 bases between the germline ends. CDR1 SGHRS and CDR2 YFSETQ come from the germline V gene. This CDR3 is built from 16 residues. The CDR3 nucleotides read TGCGCCAGCAGCTTGGGTACGGACTCGATATACAATGAGCAGTTCTTC. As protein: CASSLGTDSIYNEQFF.

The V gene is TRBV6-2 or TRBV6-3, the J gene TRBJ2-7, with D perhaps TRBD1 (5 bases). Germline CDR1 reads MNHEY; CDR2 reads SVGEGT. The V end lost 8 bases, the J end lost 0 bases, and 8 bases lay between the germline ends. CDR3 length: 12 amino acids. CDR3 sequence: CASWQGSYEQYF. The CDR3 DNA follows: TGTGCCAGCTGGCAGGGCTCCTACGAGCAGTACTTC.

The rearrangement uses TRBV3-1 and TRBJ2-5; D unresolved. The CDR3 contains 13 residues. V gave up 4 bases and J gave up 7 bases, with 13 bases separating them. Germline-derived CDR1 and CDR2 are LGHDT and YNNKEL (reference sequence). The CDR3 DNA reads TGTGCCAGCAGCCCTACCCAAGAAGGGACCCAGTACTTC. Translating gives CASSPTQEGTQYF.

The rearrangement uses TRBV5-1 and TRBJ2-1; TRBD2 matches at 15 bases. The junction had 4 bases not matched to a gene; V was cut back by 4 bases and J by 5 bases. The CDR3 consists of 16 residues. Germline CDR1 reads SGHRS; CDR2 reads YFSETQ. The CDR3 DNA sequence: TGCGCCAGCAGCAGGACTAGCGGGGGGGCGGACAATGAGCAGTTCTTC. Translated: CASSRTSGGADNEQFF.

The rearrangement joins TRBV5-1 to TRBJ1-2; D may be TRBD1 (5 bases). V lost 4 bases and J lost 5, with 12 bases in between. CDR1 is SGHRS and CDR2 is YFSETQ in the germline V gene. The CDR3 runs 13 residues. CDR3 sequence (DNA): TGCGCCAGCAGCCAGGGAGGAGATTATGGCTACACCTTC. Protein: CASSQGGDYGYTF.